What follows describes a single T cell receptor (beta chain). Its specific antigen is unknown. There are no base qualities to consult, and no much larger clone falls within one base. This sample was included in a study of blood T cell repertoires in COVID-19 (TCRdb year 2020). Regarding the study in general: Samples from collaborators originated in the United States, Italy and Spain and spanned both the acute and convalescent phases of COVID-19. Where available, HLA class I and class II types were taken from metadata supplied by the sample provider and were not determined by assay-based typing. A freely available public database, intended as a resource for researchers studying the immune response to SARS-CoV-2, is where the repertoires were released. The material from the prospective study consisted of cDNA or gDNA derived from T cells, B-cell-depleted T cells, or PBMCs. Sample metadata almost always included a de-identified subject ID, COVID-19 status, age in years and sex. Samples were obtained from the ongoing ImmuneRACE study (first 160 participants) and from some 1,200 subjects provided by 6 global collaborators. Deeply sampled blood TCRbeta repertoires from subjects exposed to, actively infected with, or recovered from COVID-19 were included in the dataset.

TCRbeta CDR3 regions were amplified from genomic DNA using the immunoSEQ Assay, a bias-controlled multiplex PCR. Concerning the study's data processing: The number of nucleated cells in each sample was estimated from the amplification of reference gene primers within the assay. To quantify the absolute abundance of each unique TCRbeta CDR3 rearrangement, sequence reads were collapsed and filtered. For each sample, productive Simpson clonality was calculated as the square root of Simpson's diversity index across productive rearrangements. TCRdb's version of the immuneACCESS table is confined to in-frame rearrangements and falls short of the full clone set. An unresolved V gene accounts for under half of the shortfall where checked; the remainder is of unknown origin. Clone size and V and J calls were adopted from that table, with D and trimming inferred from the DNA. For this sample the table gives 120,000 or so clones, of which around 81% were detected only once. About a sixth of the sample is held by the ten biggest clonotypes.

One collaborating source in Seattle enrolled patients during active infection and followed them longitudinally through the course of disease. Each collaborating institution followed its own protocols to collect whole blood in K2EDTA tubes. For TCRbeta analysis, collaborator samples were shipped as frozen whole blood, as isolated PBMCs, or as DNA extracted from either sample type. General study outcomes and caveats: The quantity of clinical and demographic metadata differed by source and by participant and was supplied without curation.

V drops 0 bases and J drops 9 bases, leaving 9 bases in between. The germline V gene yields SGHAT for CDR1 and FQNNGV for CDR2. The CDR3 runs 13 residues from the cysteine to the phenylalanine. Just the 39-base CDR3 DNA is kept, in frame starting at base 1. The sequenced material came from peripheral blood. The receptor was isolated from a man aged 25 to 40 with COVID-19, enrolled during active disease. Recombination joined TRBV11-2 with TRBJ2-1; the D region possibly corresponds to TRBD1 (6 bases align). The nucleotide sequence is given as TGTGCCAGCAGCTTAGACAGGGGTAGTGAGCAGTTCTTC. This codes for CASSLDRGSEQFF. Beyond the CDR3, the reference TRBV11-2 and TRBJ2-1 genes provide the residues; the full variable domain reads: EAGVAQSPRYKIIEKRQSVAFWCNPISGHATLYWYQQILGQGPKLLIQFQNNGVVDDSQLPKDRFSAERLKGVDSTLKIQPAKLEDSAVYLCASSLDRGSEQFFGPGTRLTVL.